The T cell receptor beta chain under discussion was sequenced for a study of blood T cell repertoires in COVID-19. Per the authors' pipeline: Amplification of reference gene primers provided the estimated nucleated cell counts. Measured with immunoSEQ multiplex PCR; TCRdb has only the in-frame clones, and not every one. V and J calls and clone size follow that table, whereas D and trimming were derived from the DNA. The table has tens of thousands of clones, around 85% seen once. Germline V lookup: CDR1 LNHDA, CDR2 SQIVND (reference sequence). With 3 bases removed from V and 3 bases from J, the gap between germline ends came to 14 bases. This CDR3 is built from 15 residues.

The source material was peripheral blood. This TCR was recovered from an elderly woman with active or convalescent COVID-19. The chain carries TRBV19 and TRBJ1-2; D remains unclear. The CDR3, as DNA: TGTGCCAGTAGTATGGTAGGTGGGAGTGACTATGGCTACACCTTC. Protein sequence: CASSMVGGSDYGYTF.